The 11 T cell receptor beta chains below come from one sample, sequenced in a study of blood T cell repertoires in COVID-19. Assay: immunoSEQ multiplex PCR; the TCRdb copy retains only in-frame clones and omits some. The sample holds around 120,000 clones; 85% to 90% are singletons and the top ten take 3.8%. Sequenced input: peripheral blood. The receptors shown here come from a woman aged 55-70 years with COVID-19, enrolled during active disease.

The J gene is TRBJ2-7, the V gene TRBV3-1 (or the pseudogene TRBV3-2), with D maybe TRBD1 (6 bases). The ends were cut back, 1 base at V and 1 base at J, with 14 bases in the middle. CDR3 length: 16 residues. Germline values: CDR1 LGHDT, CDR2 YNNKEL (reference sequence). In nucleotides, the CDR3 is TGTGCCAGCAGCCAAGTGCCGACAGGTTCTTCCTACGAGCAGTACTTC. This codes for CASSQVPTGSSYEQYF.

The rearrangement uses TRBV4-3 and TRBJ1-3; D is possibly TRBD1 (6 bases). CDR1 LGHNA and CDR2 YSLEER come from the germline V gene. This CDR3 is built from 20 residues. The ends were cut back, 0 bases at V and 0 bases at J, with 21 bases in the middle. The CDR3 spells CASSQDPPGGGLNSGNTIYF. The CDR3 coding sequence is TGCGCCAGCAGCCAAGATCCCCCCGGGGGGGGGCTTAACTCTGGAAACACCATATATTTT.

This rearrangement joins TRBV18 to TRBJ1-3; no clear D. CDR3 length: 15 amino acids. Germline V lookup: CDR1 KGHSH, CDR2 LQKENI. V was pared by 4 bases and J by 2 bases, with 12 bases between. CDR3: CASSLSRNAGNTIYF. The DNA of the CDR3 is TGTGCCAGCTCACTTTCCAGGAACGCTGGAAACACCATATATTTT. The whole variable domain, remainder taken from reference TRBV18 and TRBJ1-3, is NAGVMQNPRHLVRRRGQEARLRCSPMKGHSHVYWYRQLPEEGLKFMVYLQKENIIDESGMPKERFSAEFPKEGPSILRIQQVVRGDSAAYFCASSLSRNAGNTIYFGEGSWLTVV.

The chain joins TRBV29-1 to TRBJ1-2, with TRBD1 identical over 7 bases. Germline trimming cut 1 base from V and 7 bases from J; bases unmatched to any gene: 9. Germline V gives CDR1 SQVTM, CDR2 ANQGSEA. The CDR3 has 14 amino acids. The CDR3 DNA is TGCAGCGTTGAAGGGCAGAGGACAGGCCCTGGCTACACCTTC. Residues: CSVEGQRTGPGYTF. The full variable domain, completed using reference TRBV29-1 and TRBJ1-2, is SAVISQKPSRDICQRGTSLTIQCQVDSQVTMMFWYRQQPGQSLTLIATANQGSEATYESGFVIDKFPISRPNLTFSTLTVSNMSPEDSSIYLCSVEGQRTGPGYTFGSGTRLTVV.

This sequence joins TRBV27 and TRBJ2-7, with D maybe TRBD1 (6 bases). CDR1 is MNHEY and CDR2 is SMNVEV in the germline V gene (reference sequence). The V and J ends lost 4 bases and 0 bases respectively, with 10 bases between them. This CDR3 has 14 residues. The CDR3 region has the DNA TGTGCCAGCAGTTCAGTCAGGGGCTCCTACGAGCAGTACTTC. Translated, it gives CASSSVRGSYEQYF.

The gene calls are TRBV6-4 and TRBJ1-6; D is possibly TRBD1 (6 bases). Germline CDR1 reads MRHNA; CDR2 reads SNTAGT. The V and J ends lost 6 bases and 5 bases respectively, with 8 bases between them. The CDR3 sequence is 13 residues long. This CDR3 is CASRDSHNSPLHF. The CDR3, as DNA: TGTGCCAGCAGGGACAGCCATAATTCACCCCTCCACTTT.

In its sample, this clone was seen once. V and J are TRBV16 and TRBJ1-5; TRBD1 agrees at 7 bases. The ends lost 2 bases at V and 3 bases at J; junction bases unmatched: 10. This CDR3 region has 17 residues. In germline, CDR1 is KGHSY, CDR2 FQNENV. This chain's CDR3 is CASSQLRQGGYNQPQHF. In nucleotides, the CDR3 is TGTGCCAGCAGCCAACTCCGACAGGGAGGATACAATCAGCCCCAGCATTTT.

This chain joins TRBV19 and TRBJ1-1; no reliable D call. CDR3 length: 13 amino acids. Trimming removed 0 bases at V and 2 bases at J, with 4 bases between. Per the germline V gene, CDR1 is LNHDA and CDR2 is SQIVND (reference sequence). CDR3 protein: CASSIDQNTEAFF. CDR3 in DNA: TGTGCCAGTAGTATAGATCAAAACACTGAAGCTTTCTTT.

This chain uses TRBV6-5 with TRBJ1-1; TRBD1 might be the D (5 bases). The CDR3 is 14 amino acids. Trimming took 2 bases from V and 5 from J, leaving 12 bases between them. Germline V gene lookup returns CDR1 MNHEY and CDR2 SVGAGI. The CDR3 sequence is CASSYGGGRTEAFF. The CDR3 nucleotides are TGTGCCAGCAGTTACGGCGGGGGAAGGACTGAAGCTTTCTTT.

The chain joins TRBV27 to TRBJ2-1; D unclear. V was clipped by 1 base and J by 9 bases, with 13 bases between them. CDR1 MNHEY and CDR2 SMNVEV come from the germline V gene (reference sequence). The CDR3 contains 14 residues. CDR3 DNA: TGTGCCAGCAGTTTATATGGGCCCGGTAGTGAGCAGTTCTTC. This gives the protein CASSLYGPGSEQFF.

The chain links TRBV4-2 to TRBJ2-1; 11 nucleotides agree with TRBD2. This CDR3 comprises 16 residues. Germline trimming cut 4 bases from V and 15 bases from J; bases unmatched to any gene: 17. Germline V gene data show CDR1 as LGHNA and CDR2 as YNFKEQ. CDR3: CASSPGTPGLAGGMFF. Here the CDR3 DNA reads TGTGCCAGCAGCCCCGGGACGCCAGGCCTAGCGGGGGGTATGTTCTTC.